This T cell receptor (beta chain) is from a study of PD-1 blockade in classical Hodgkin lymphoma. Whole-study results and caveats: CD8+ TCR diversity did not rise significantly by C4D1, unlike CD4+. Some patients began nivolumab under 1 year after ASCT. These patients were excluded from later analyses. A reduction in baseline TCR diversity was reportedly seen in newly diagnosed patients relative to healthy donors. Patients with a complete response exhibited baseline diversity comparable to newly diagnosed patients.

The data were produced by immunoSEQ multiplex PCR, yet TCRdb's version contains in-frame clones alone and is incomplete. Among some 8,400 clones listed, roughly 80% were seen once. Indicated time point: cycle 4 day 1 (C4D1), after less than 7 weeks of nivolumab. Each patient's relapse followed autologous stem cell transplantation, and brentuximab vedotin exposure varied. By magnetic negative selection, CD8+ T cells were isolated from the thawed PBMCs. On this clone itself: The antigen remains unidentified.

CDR3 length: 12 residues. Trimming took off 8 bases at V and 4 bases at J, with 8 bases between the two ends. Per the germline V gene, CDR1 is SGHVS and CDR2 is FNYEAQ. The specimen comprised CD8+ T cells from blood, sampled before the fourth cycle of nivolumab. The rearrangement joins TRBV7-6 to TRBJ1-4; D is unresolved. The receptor comes from a human donor with classical Hodgkin lymphoma. The CDR3 spells CASGGVNEKLFF. CDR3 nucleotide sequence: TGTGCCAGCGGAGGAGTTAATGAAAAACTGTTTTTT.